This TCR beta chain comes out of a study of T cells in narcolepsy. Looking at the study overall: Patients with NT1 or NT2 and healthy control donors were enrolled. Study-level points and caveats: Autoreactive clone sequences were missing from some blood memory CD4+ repertoires. Reportedly, autoreactive clonotypes were serially detected in patients' blood but not controls'. Autoreactive HCRT-specific and TRIB2-specific clonotypes were marked in same-patient CSF-versus-blood CD4+ comparisons.

V was trimmed by 5 bases and J by 3 bases, leaving 13 bases between them. The germline CDR1 and CDR2 sequences are SGHAT and FQDESV (reference sequence). This CDR3 is built from 14 residues. This clone was detected only a few times. Its antigen is not identified. This table comes from immunoSEQ multiplex PCR, and its TCRdb copy is limited to in-frame clones, with some not included. The sample lists more than 20,000 clones, 75% to 85% occurring once. The source of this sequence is a human donor in good health. Material: memory (CD45RA-) CD4+ T cells from blood. The gene calls are TRBV11-1 and TRBJ1-2, with D possibly TRBD1 on 5 matching bases. CDR3 sequence reads: CASSRDPRDYGYTF. The CDR3, as DNA: TGTGCCAGCAGCCGGGACCCCCGGGACTATGGCTACACCTTC.